The 10 T cell receptor beta chains below all came from one sample that was sequenced in a study of T cells in Graves' hyperthyroidism and ophthalmopathy. What was amplified from RNA transcripts were TCR beta CDR3 regions. Using the HTBI primer set, a first-round RT-PCR was run on the TCR CDR3. TCRdb re-derived calls from the multiplex PCR reads in MiXCR, one entry per CDR3 protein. The table lists a few hundred thousand distinct CDR3 sequences, around 46% of them singletons. Sequencing input: peripheral blood or thyroid tissue (not recorded which). The source of these receptors is a young woman with Graves' hyperthyroidism.

In this sample, this clonotype turned up many times. This sequence joins TRBV7-9 and TRBJ1-5, with 11 bases matching TRBD1. Unmatched junction bases numbered 8, after V lost 5 bases and J lost 5 bases. The CDR3 contains 16 residues. CDR1 SEHNR and CDR2 FQNEAQ come from the germline V gene (reference sequence). CDR3 residues: CASSPPGQGGDQPQHF. CDR3 bases: TGTGCCAGCAGCCCCCCGGGACAGGGGGGAGATCAGCCCCAGCATTTT.

In DNA form, the CDR3 reads TGCGCCAGCAGCTCCACAGGGACCGACAATGAGCAGTTCTTC. Encoded protein: CASSSTGTDNEQFF. The chain couples TRBV5-1 to TRBJ2-7; weak D call: TRBD1 (6 bases). The J call is in doubt because the DNA end fits TRBJ2-1 better. From germline, CDR1 is SGHRS and CDR2 YFSETQ. The CDR3 extends over 14 amino acids.

The DNA of the CDR3 is TGTGCCAGCAGCTTAGATTATTCTGCTAACTATGGCTACACCTTC. Residues: CASSLDYSANYGYTF. V gene TRBV7-9 combines with J gene TRBJ1-2; D is unresolved. The CDR3 runs to 15 residues. With 1 base removed from V and 0 bases from J, the gap between germline ends came to 9 bases. From germline, CDR1 is SEHNR and CDR2 FQNEAQ (reference sequence).

This clonotype appeared many times. The CDR3 sequence is CASSRGLDTGELFF. In DNA form, the CDR3 reads TGTGCCAGTAGCAGGGGGCTTGACACCGGGGAGCTGTTTTTT. The chain employs TRBV19 and TRBJ2-2; TRBD1 matches at 8 bases. V trimming: 6 bases; J trimming: 3 bases; junction bases outside the gene matches: 3. CDR3 size: 14 residues. CDR1 and CDR2 from the germline V gene are LNHDA and SQIVND (reference sequence).

This clonotype has ten or more counts. The genes are TRBV19 and TRBJ2-2; D is undetermined. There are 14 residues in the CDR3. V lost 5 bases and J lost 3, with 10 bases in between. Germline loops: CDR1 LNHDA, CDR2 SQIVND (reference sequence). Here the CDR3 reads CASSHTDYTGELFF. Here the CDR3 DNA reads TGTGCCAGTAGTCATACAGATTACACCGGGGAGCTGTTTTTT. The full variable domain, completed using reference TRBV19 and TRBJ2-2, is DGGITQSPKYLFRKEGQNVTLSCEQNLNHDAMYWYRQDPGQGLRLIYYSQIVNDFQKGDIAEGYSVSREKKESFPLTVTSAQKNPTAFYLCASSHTDYTGELFFGEGSRLTVL.

The V call is TRBV7-3, the J call TRBJ2-5, with 7 bases fitting TRBD2. The J segment lost 4 bases and the V segment lost 2 bases, leaving 7 bases of the junction unmatched. The CDR3 covers 15 residues. The germline gives CDR1 SGHTA, CDR2 FQGTGA. The CDR3 DNA reads as TGTGCCAGCAGCTTATCAGGGAGGGCCACAGAGACCCAGTACTTC. Residues: CASSLSGRATETQYF.

The V call is TRBV19, the J call TRBJ2-5, with TRBD2 as a possible D gene (6 bases). The CDR3 spans 14 residues. Germline CDR1 LNHDA, CDR2 SQIVND (reference sequence). Trimming removed 5 bases at V and 4 bases at J, with 14 bases between. The CDR3 here is CASSAGLKRETQYF. As DNA, the CDR3 is TGTGCCAGTAGTGCGGGGCTAAAAAGAGAGACCCAGTACTTC.

This clonotype was detected ten times or more. The rearrangement joins TRBV5-4 to TRBJ2-2; D possibly corresponds to TRBD1 (6 bases). The germline CDR1 and CDR2 sequences are SGHNT and YYREEE (reference sequence). V lost 0 bases and J 1 base, leaving 10 bases between the germline ends. The CDR3 consists of 16 residues. CDR3 sequence (DNA): TGTGCCAGCAGCTTGGGCATGACAGGGAACACCGGGGAGCTGTTTTTT. It yields the protein CASSLGMTGNTGELFF.

The V gene is TRBV20-1, the J gene TRBJ2-2, with TRBD2 identical over 7 bases. V lost 2 bases and J lost 6; bases outside the gene matches: 3. The germline CDR1 and CDR2 sequences are DFQATT and SNEGSKA (reference sequence). There are 13 residues in the CDR3. This CDR3 is CSARRAGPGELFF. The CDR3 coding sequence is TGCAGTGCTAGACGAGCGGGGCCCGGGGAGCTGTTTTTT.

In the case of this clonotype: An end of the junction differs from the germline gene, which may be a read error. This CDR3 reads CASSPPGLAEVSYEQYF. The CDR3 bases are TGCGCCAGCTCACCACCTGGACTAGCGGAAGTATCCTACGAGCAGTACTTC. The chain uses TRBV18 and TRBJ2-7; 10 positions match TRBD2. Germline V lookup: CDR1 KGHSH, CDR2 LQKENI. The CDR3 sequence is 17 residues long.